This T cell receptor (beta chain) was recovered during a study of identifying expanded T cells in peripheral blood (dated by TCRdb to the late 2010s). General notes on the study: Technical replicates were generated by sequencing separate aliquots of the same genomic DNA pool, with four replicates compared pairwise.

There are 16 amino acids in the CDR3, from cysteine to phenylalanine inclusive. The DNA shown is the 48-base CDR3, in frame from base 1. CDR1 and CDR2 were assigned from the germline V gene as SGHRS and YFSETQ. V trim: 0 bases; J trim: 0 bases; unmatched bases: 4. Worth noting for this clone: This receptor's antigen is unknown. No per-base quality is available; no much larger clone lies one base away.

Points the paper makes about the study in general: Across all healthy-donor time intervals, the beta-binomial model significantly cut both the number of clones called differentially abundant and the false-positive rate. The binomial model flagged about 1.2 differentially abundant clones between technical replicates, compared with about 16 over about 2 weeks and approximately 18 over about four weeks. The authors expected that biological variance in healthy repertoires might rise further over much longer intervals, such as months to years. Variance in clone template counts between approximately two-week samples significantly increased with total template count across all healthy donors.

TCRbeta CDR3 regions were profiled with the immunoSEQ Assay using bias-controlled multiplex PCR amplification of genomic DNA. The published analysis was carried out like this. The absolute abundance of each unique TCRbeta CDR3 region was quantified after sequences were collapsed and filtered. Differential abundance was tested with two models: a binomial (Fisher-equivalent) model and a beta-binomial model that adds time-dependent variance fitted from healthy donors. Clones with fewer than 5 combined templates were removed, and differential abundance was called for clones with a Benjamini-Hochberg FDR below 0.01. Using the form v = (b*log(k)+a)^2, the beta-binomial variance was modeled as a function of the total template count across the two samples. TCRdb mirrors the immuneACCESS table, restricted to in-frame sequences. Some clones are absent from its copies; in checked studies, under half trace to an unresolved V gene, and the reason for the others is unknown. The V and J calls and the clone size are those of that table, but D and trimming were determined from the DNA. This sample comprises about 82,000 clones, about 90% of them detected only once. Less than 9.5% of the sample comes from the top ten.

During the collection period, no infections or other immune events were recorded for the healthy donors. Healthy-donor blood repertoires served as a training cohort to calibrate time-dependent variance in a beta-binomial model of T-cell clone differential abundance. The training cohort comprised about ten healthy donors, 3 female and 7 male. On average the donors were 43 years old, and their ages spanned roughly 25 to 70 years. Whole blood, obtained from a commercial supplier, was collected from each healthy donor at three time points spaced approximately two weeks apart. For immunosequencing, genomic DNA was extracted from whole blood that had not been sorted.

The sequencing input was blood. Recombination connected TRBV5-1 to TRBJ2-3; 7 nucleotides in the junction match TRBD1. This receptor was obtained from a person aged 18 to 70 in good health. The CDR3 loop reads CASSLAATGSTDTQYF. The nucleotide sequence is given as TGCGCCAGCAGCTTGGCCGCGACAGGGAGCACAGATACGCAGTATTTT.